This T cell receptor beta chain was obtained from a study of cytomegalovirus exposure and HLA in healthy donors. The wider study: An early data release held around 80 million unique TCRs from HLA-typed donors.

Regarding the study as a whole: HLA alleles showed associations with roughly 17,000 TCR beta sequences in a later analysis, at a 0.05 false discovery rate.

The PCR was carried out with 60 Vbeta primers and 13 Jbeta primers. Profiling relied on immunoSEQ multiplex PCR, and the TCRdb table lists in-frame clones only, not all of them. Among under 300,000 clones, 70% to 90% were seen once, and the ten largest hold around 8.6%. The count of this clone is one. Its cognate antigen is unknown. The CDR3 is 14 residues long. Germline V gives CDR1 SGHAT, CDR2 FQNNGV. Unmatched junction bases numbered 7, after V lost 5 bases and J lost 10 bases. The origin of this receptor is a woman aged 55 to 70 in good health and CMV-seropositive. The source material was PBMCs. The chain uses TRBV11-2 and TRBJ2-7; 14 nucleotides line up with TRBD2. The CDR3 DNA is TGTGCCAGCAGCCAGGGACTAGCGGGAGTAGAACAGTACTTC. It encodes CASSQGLAGVEQYF. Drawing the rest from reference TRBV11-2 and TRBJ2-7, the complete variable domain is EAGVAQSPRYKIIEKRQSVAFWCNPISGHATLYWYQQILGQGPKLLIQFQNNGVVDDSQLPKDRFSAERLKGVDSTLKIQPAKLEDSAVYLCASSQGLAGVEQYFGPGTRLTVT.